This TCR beta chain was captured in a study of a mutant IDH1 vaccine in newly diagnosed glioma. Study as a whole: Eight vaccinations reached patients in weeks 1, 3, 5, 7, 11, 15, 19 and 23. The earlier regimen, radiotherapy, temozolomide, or both, was most often both.

Clones were read by immunoSEQ multiplex PCR, and TCRdb kept only the in-frame ones, dropping some. The sample carries 50,000 to 65,000 clones, about 81% recorded once. The CDR3 loop spans 14 amino acids. The germline CDR1 and CDR2 sequences are GTSNPN and SVGIG (reference sequence). The germline V and J ends were trimmed by 1 base and 8 bases, with 12 bases remaining between them. The time point was: week 11, during vaccination. The study gave 300 ug of mutant IDH1 20-mer peptide per vaccine dose, with topical imiquimod. On this clone itself: Its antigen is unidentified.

The chain links TRBV30 to TRBJ2-6; a possible D gene is TRBD1 (6 bases). The sequencing here drew on PBMCs, taken from a glioma patient whose treatment included an IDH1 peptide vaccine. The source is a woman in her fifties or sixties with glioma. The CDR3 spells CAWSEGGLTNVLTF. The DNA of the CDR3 is TGTGCCTGGAGTGAAGGGGGTTTGACCAACGTCCTGACTTTC. The full variable domain, in which reference TRBV30 and TRBJ2-6 provide the parts outside the CDR3, is SQTIHQWPATLVQPVGSPLSLECTVEGTSNPNLYWYRQAAGRGLQLLFYSVGIGQISSEVPQNLSASRPQDRQFILSSKKLLLSDSGFYLCAWSEGGLTNVLTFGAGSRLTVL.